This TCR beta chain emerged from a study of T cell responses to AZD1222 COVID-19 vaccine (dated by TCRdb to about 2021). Turning to the overall study: AZD1222 recipients with second doses at about 4 weeks or about 12 weeks were pooled, because spike-specific TCR depth and breadth did not differ between schedules. A total of roughly 240 trial participants underwent TCR sequencing, of whom about 200 received two doses of AZD1222 and roughly 25 received two doses of the MenACWY control vaccine. Trial participants were enrolled by age into subgroups of 18-55, 56-69 and 70-plus years, and 148, 28 and 57 TCR-sequenced participants, respectively, were included in these subgroups. General findings and caveats noted by the study authors: Only a handful of AZD1222 recipients were SARS-CoV-2 seropositive at baseline, limiting conclusions about previously exposed vaccinees. In the small 56-69-year group, the increase in depth fell short of significance, most likely because of low power. After two AZD1222 doses, spike-specific TCR breadth and depth were significantly higher than at day 0 and than in MenACWY recipients. CD4 TCRs associated with the vaccine covered the entire spike protein, and the dominant responses were in regions 160-218 and 743-854. Participants were mostly white British and included more females than males, and it was suggested by the authors that clonal diversity may have been underestimated. Nearly half of unique spike-specific TCRs reportedly recognized epitopes outside regions mutated in the B.1.351 and B.1.1.7 variants. Because no day 14 peak-response samples were available, the repertoires could be characterized only after the peak T cell response.

The CDR3 regions of human TCRbeta chains were analyzed by immunosequencing. In the original analysis: Repertoire TCRs were matched against a reference library of SARS-CoV-2-specific TCRs generated with the MIRA antigen-specificity platform. Breadth meant the fraction of unique TCRs that were SARS-CoV-2-associated, whereas depth meant the fraction of total T cells that were SARS-CoV-2-associated. Each spike-specific TCR was assigned to its reactive spike region and to a CD4 or CD8 class using the MIRA data. Log10-transformed breadth and depth values were compared by one-way ANOVA with Sidak's multiple comparisons tests. TCRdb carries this immuneACCESS record with in-frame sequences only. Its versions omit some clonotypes, under half of them owing to an unresolved V gene in the studies checked, with the rest unexplained. V, J and clone size reflect that table, while D and trimming were determined from the DNA. This sample lists roughly 160,000 clones; about 91% were detected once. Jointly, the top ten make up around 2% of the sample.

Cut back by 5 bases and 2 bases, the V and J ends lie 11 bases apart. Measured from the cysteine to the phenylalanine, the CDR3 is 14 residues long. Of the read, only the CDR3 DNA is kept; its 42 bases are in frame from base 1. Sequences LNHDA (CDR1) and SQIVND (CDR2) are obtained from the germline V gene (reference sequence). The sample's time point label is to be understood as: baseline before first vaccination. Vaccinee samples were obtained from the UK trials COV001 and COV002, which included a single-blind randomized controlled phase 2/3 trial of AZD1222 (ChAdOx1 nCoV-19) in healthy adults. For TCRbeta chain sequencing, PBMC samples from trial participants were taken at day 0 and at day 28 after the second dose. For this clone: The clone's antigen remains unknown. Base qualities were left out, and no much larger clone turns up one base away.

This receptor was obtained from an adult in good health. This chain is built from TRBV19 and TRBJ2-3; the D element might be TRBD1 or TRBD2, as each aligns at 5 bases. The specimen comprised peripheral blood, sampled on day 0 of AZD1222 vaccination. The DNA sequence reads TGTGCCAGTAGTCCGGGACCTACCACAGATACGCAGTATTTT. Translated, it gives CASSPGPTTDTQYF.